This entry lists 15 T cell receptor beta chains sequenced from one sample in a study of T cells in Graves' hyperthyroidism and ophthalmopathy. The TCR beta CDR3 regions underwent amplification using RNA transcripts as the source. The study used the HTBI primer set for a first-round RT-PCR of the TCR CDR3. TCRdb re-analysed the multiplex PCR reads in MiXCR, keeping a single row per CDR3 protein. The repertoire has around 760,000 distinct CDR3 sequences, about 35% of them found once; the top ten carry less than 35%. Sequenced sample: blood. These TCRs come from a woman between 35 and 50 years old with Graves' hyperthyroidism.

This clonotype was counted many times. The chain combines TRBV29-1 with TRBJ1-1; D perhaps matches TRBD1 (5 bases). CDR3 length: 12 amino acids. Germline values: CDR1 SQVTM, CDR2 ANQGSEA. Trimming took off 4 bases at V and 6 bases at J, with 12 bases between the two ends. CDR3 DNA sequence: TGCAGCGTTGGTAGGGGTAAAGCTGAAGCTTTCTTT. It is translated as CSVGRGKAEAFF.

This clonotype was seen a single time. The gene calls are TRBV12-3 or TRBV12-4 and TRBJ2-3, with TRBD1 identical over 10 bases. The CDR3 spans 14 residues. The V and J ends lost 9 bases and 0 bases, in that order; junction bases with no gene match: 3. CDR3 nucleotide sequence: TGTGCCAGTCAGACAGGGGGCAGCACAGATACGCAGTATTTT. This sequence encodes CASQTGGSTDTQYF.

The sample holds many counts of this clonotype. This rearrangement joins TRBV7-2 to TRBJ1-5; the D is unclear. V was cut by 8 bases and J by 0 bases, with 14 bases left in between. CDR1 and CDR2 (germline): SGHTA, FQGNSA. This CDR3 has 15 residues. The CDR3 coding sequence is TGTGCCAGCGGACTCGCATGGGGTAGCAATCAGCCCCAGCATTTT. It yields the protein CASGLAWGSNQPQHF. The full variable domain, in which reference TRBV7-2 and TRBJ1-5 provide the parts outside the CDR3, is GAGVSQSPSNKVTEKGKDVELRCDPISGHTALYWYRQSLGQGLEFLIYFQGNSAPDKSGLPSDRFSAERTGGSVSTLTIQRTQQEDSAVYLCASGLAWGSNQPQHFGDGTRLSIL.

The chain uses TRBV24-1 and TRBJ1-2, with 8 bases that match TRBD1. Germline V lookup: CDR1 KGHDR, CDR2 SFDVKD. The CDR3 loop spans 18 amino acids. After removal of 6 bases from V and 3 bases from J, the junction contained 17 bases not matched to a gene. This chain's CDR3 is CATSSSLIQGGEDYGYTF. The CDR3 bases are TGTGCCACCAGTTCGTCCCTCATACAGGGGGGTGAGGACTATGGCTACACCTTC.

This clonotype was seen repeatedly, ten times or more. CDR3 bases: TGTGCCAGCAGTTACTCGAGGACAGCTAGCAATCAGCCCCAGCATTTT. This encodes CASSYSRTASNQPQHF. The chain employs TRBV6-6 and TRBJ1-5; TRBD1 might be the D (6 bases). V was cut by 0 bases and J by 0 bases, with 9 bases left in between. The CDR3 is made up of 16 amino acids. The germline CDR1 and CDR2 sequences are MNHNY and SVGAGI (reference sequence).

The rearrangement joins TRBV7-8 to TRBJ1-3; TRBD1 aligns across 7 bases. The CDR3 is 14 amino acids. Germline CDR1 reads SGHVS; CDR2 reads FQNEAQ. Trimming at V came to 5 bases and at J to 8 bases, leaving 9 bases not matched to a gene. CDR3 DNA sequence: TGTGCCAGCAGCGCAGGAGGGGACAGCGACACCATATATTTT. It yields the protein CASSAGGDSDTIYF.

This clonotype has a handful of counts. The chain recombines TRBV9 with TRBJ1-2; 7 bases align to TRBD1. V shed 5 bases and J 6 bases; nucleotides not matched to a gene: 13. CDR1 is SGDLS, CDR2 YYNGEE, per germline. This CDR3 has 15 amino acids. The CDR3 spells CASRATLQGSDGYTF. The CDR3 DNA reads TGTGCCAGCAGAGCAACCCTACAGGGGTCCGATGGCTACACCTTC.

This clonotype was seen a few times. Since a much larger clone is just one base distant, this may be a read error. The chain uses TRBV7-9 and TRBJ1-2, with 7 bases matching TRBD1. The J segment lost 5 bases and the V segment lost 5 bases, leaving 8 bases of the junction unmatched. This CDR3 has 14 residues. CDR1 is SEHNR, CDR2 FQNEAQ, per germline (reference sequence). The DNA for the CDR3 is TGTGCCAGCAGCAAGCCGGGACAGCATTATGGCTACACCTTC. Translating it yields CASSKPGQHYGYTF.

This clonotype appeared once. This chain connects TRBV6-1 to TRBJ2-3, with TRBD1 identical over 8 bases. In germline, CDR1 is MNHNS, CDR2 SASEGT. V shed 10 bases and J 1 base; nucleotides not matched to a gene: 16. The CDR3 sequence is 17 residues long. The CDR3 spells CATSRQGSTLGTDTQYF. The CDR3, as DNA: TGTGCCACCTCGCGACAGGGGTCAACCTTAGGCACAGATACGCAGTATTTT.

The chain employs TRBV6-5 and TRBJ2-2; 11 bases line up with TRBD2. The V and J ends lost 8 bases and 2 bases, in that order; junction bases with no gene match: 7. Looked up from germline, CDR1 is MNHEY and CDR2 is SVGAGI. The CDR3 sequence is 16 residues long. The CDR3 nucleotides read TGTGCCAGCTGGCGGCTAGCGGGAGGAAACACCGGGGAGCTGTTTTTT. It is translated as CASWRLAGGNTGELFF.

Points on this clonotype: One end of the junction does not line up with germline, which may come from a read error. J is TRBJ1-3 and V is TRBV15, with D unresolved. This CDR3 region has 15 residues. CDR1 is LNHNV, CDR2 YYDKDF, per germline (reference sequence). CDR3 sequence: CAISRDRAYGNTIYF. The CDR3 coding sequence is TGTGCCATCAGCAGAGATCGGGCTTATGGAAACACCATATATTTT. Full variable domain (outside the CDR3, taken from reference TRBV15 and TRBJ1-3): DAMVIQNPRYQVTQFGKPVTLSCSQTLNHNVMYWYQQKSSQAPKLLFHYYDKDFNNEADTPDNFQSRRPNTSFCFLDIRSPGLGDTAMYLCAISRDRAYGNTIYFGEGSWLTVV.

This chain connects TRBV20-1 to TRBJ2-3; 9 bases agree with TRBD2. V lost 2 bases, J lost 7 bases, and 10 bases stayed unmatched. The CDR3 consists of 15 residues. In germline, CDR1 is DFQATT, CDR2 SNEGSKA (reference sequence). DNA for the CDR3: TGCAGTGCTAGACCCCTTATCAGCGGGGGGAATACGCAGTATTTT. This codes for CSARPLISGGNTQYF.

CDR3 loop: CASIPRGTGTNLRLKTNTEAFF. The CDR3 region has the DNA TGTGCCAGTATTCCCCGGGGGACAGGGACAAATCTCAGGTTAAAAACGAACACTGAAGCTTTCTTT. This chain joins TRBV19 and TRBJ1-1; 9 nucleotides agree with TRBD1. V shed 7 bases, J shed 1 base, and the junction held 28 bases outside the gene matches. This CDR3 spans 22 amino acids. Germline-derived CDR1 and CDR2 are LNHDA and SQIVND (reference sequence).

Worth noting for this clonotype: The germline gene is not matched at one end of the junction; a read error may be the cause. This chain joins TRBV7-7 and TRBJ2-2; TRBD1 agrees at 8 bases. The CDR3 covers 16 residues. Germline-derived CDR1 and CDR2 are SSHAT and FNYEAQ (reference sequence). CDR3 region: CASSPTDRENTGELFF. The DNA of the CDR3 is TGTGCTAGCAGCCCTACGGACAGGGAGAACACCGGGGAGCTGTTTTTT.

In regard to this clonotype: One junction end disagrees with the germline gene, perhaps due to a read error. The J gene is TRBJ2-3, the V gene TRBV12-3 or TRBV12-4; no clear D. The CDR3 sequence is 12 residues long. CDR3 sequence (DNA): TGTGCCATCAGTTTAGCTTCAGATACGCAGTATTTT. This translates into CAISLASDTQYF.